This T cell receptor beta chain appears in the sequencing data of a study of T and B cells in COVID-19 patients. Study overall: Of roughly 22 active-infection patients, about a dozen were critically ill with mechanical ventilation or extracorporeal membrane oxygenation.

Each TRB amplification used about 250-550 ng of genomic DNA from blood. Multiplex PCR with BIOMED2 TRB-A/B primer pools amplified TRB rearrangements. TCRdb processed the multiplex PCR reads anew with MiXCR; each CDR3 protein has one entry. The sample lists 6,000 or so distinct CDR3 sequences, around 33% occurring once. Notes on the study in general: In COVID-19 patients, T cell receptor beta variable and joining gene use was reportedly strongly skewed. At recovery TRB diversity and richness exceeded healthy donors, after highly clonal active COVID-19 repertoires.

About this clonotype: Its antigen is not known.

Germline CDR1 reads MNHEY; CDR2 reads SVGAGI. CDR3 size: 13 residues. V shed 2 bases and J shed 4 bases, with 8 bases lying between them. The chain uses TRBV6-5 and TRBJ1-1, with D possibly being TRBD1 (6 bases). The sample was blood. The receptor was isolated from a human donor with active COVID-19. CDR3 nucleotides: TGTGCCAGCAGTTACCAGGGGTCCACTGAAGCTTTCTTT. Its translation: CASSYQGSTEAFF.